The 15 T cell receptor beta chains below come from one sample, sequenced in a study of T cell repertoires in cytomegalovirus infection. TCRdb re-analysed the reads in MiXCR, keeping a single row per CDR3 protein. The sample lists some 310,000 distinct CDR3 sequences, roughly 25% occurring once. Antigen specificity for these receptors is unknown. The sequenced sample was cultured PBMCs, obtained from culture after CMV antigen stimulation. These receptors were collected from a human donor in good health (CMV status not recorded). Some clones in this sample may be carry-over from other donors' samples.

This clonotype has ten or more counts. DNA of the CDR3: TGTGCCAGCACCAAAGCGGGAGTAACAGATACGCAGTATTTT. This sequence encodes CASTKAGVTDTQYF. This chain joins TRBV7-2 and TRBJ2-3, with 8 bases identical to TRBD2. V trimming: 7 bases; J trimming: 3 bases; junction bases outside the gene matches: 6. The CDR3 is 14 amino acids. Germline assignment: CDR1 SGHTA and CDR2 FQGNSA.

In its sample, this clonotype was seen a few times. The gene calls are TRBV7-6 and TRBJ2-2; 9 positions match TRBD1. CDR1 is SGHVS, CDR2 FNYEAQ, per germline. With 4 bases clipped from V and 1 base from J, the junction kept 4 bases outside the gene matches. The CDR3 is made up of 16 amino acids. In nucleotides, the CDR3 is TGTGCCAGCAGCTCGGGACAGGGAGGGAACACCGGGGAGCTGTTTTTT. Protein product: CASSSGQGGNTGELFF. The full variable domain, completed using reference TRBV7-6 and TRBJ2-2, is GAGVSQSPRYKVTKRGQDVALRCDPISGHVSLYWYRQALGQGPEFLTYFNYEAQQDKSGLPNDRFSAERPEGSISTLTIQRTEQRDSAMYRCASSSGQGGNTGELFFGEGSRLTVL.

The V and J genes are TRBV5-1 and TRBJ2-3; 7 positions match TRBD2. The length of the CDR3 is 13 residues. Germline lookup yields CDR1 SGHRS and CDR2 YFSETQ. Trimming at V came to 5 bases and at J to 2 bases, leaving 2 bases not matched to a gene. Here the CDR3 DNA reads TGCGCCAGCAGGCGGGAGTCCACAGATACGCAGTATTTT. Protein product: CASRRESTDTQYF.

This clonotype was observed once. The J gene is TRBJ2-3, the V gene TRBV24-1; 8 nucleotides agree with TRBD1. After removal of 9 bases from V and 4 bases from J, the junction contained 5 bases not matched to a gene. Germline values: CDR1 KGHDR, CDR2 SFDVKD. The CDR3 is made up of 13 amino acids. CDR3 bases: TGTGCCACCCAAGGACAGGGTGCAGATACGCAGTATTTT. This encodes CATQGQGADTQYF.

As concerns this clonotype: This may be a read error, as it is one base from a much larger clone. The rearrangement links TRBV4-3 to TRBJ2-7; 7 nucleotides agree with TRBD2. The CDR3 is made up of 16 amino acids. CDR1 LGHNA and CDR2 YSLEER come from the germline V gene. The chain's CDR3 is CASSQEPSGMIYEQSF. The CDR3 DNA follows: TGCGCCAGCAGCCAAGAACCCAGCGGGATGATCTACGAGCAGTCCTTC.

The sample holds many counts of this clonotype. V usage is TRBV10-3 and J usage is TRBJ2-3; tentative D call: TRBD2 (5 bases). V was shortened by 10 bases and J by 0 bases, with 14 bases between the two germline ends. CDR1 is ENHRY and CDR2 is SYGVKD in the germline V gene. The CDR3 is 14 residues long. The CDR3 protein is CATLLGESTDTQYF. The CDR3 bases are TGTGCCACCCTCCTGGGAGAGAGCACAGATACGCAGTATTTT.

The chain links TRBV7-2 to TRBJ2-7; D is perhaps TRBD2 (6 bases). V lost 5 bases, J lost 0 bases, and 17 bases lay in between. This CDR3 spans 16 amino acids. Per germline, CDR1 SGHTA and CDR2 FQGNSA. The DNA of the CDR3 is TGTGCCAGCAGCCGGGGCCCGGGGGTAAGCTCCTACGAGCAGTACGTC. Its protein product is CASSRGPGVSSYEQYV.

Ten or more counts support this clonotype. The chain recombines TRBV7-2 with TRBJ2-3; 13 bases are a match to TRBD2. Germline V CDR1 and CDR2: SGHTA, FQGNSA. The CDR3 consists of 15 residues. V lost 6 bases to trimming and J lost 4 bases; unmatched junction nucleotides: 4. CDR3 nucleotide sequence: TGTGCCAGCAGGAGACTAGCGGGAGGCTCAGATACGCAGTATTTT. Amino acid sequence: CASRRLAGGSDTQYF.

This clonotype was found many times. V is TRBV4-3 and J is TRBJ2-3; 8 nucleotides align to TRBD2. The CDR3 consists of 14 residues. In germline, CDR1 is LGHNA, CDR2 YSLEER. V was pared by 4 bases and J by 3 bases, with 3 bases of the junction left unmatched. CDR3 bases: TGCGCCAGCAGCCTCGGACTAGCTACAGATACGCAGTATTTT. As protein: CASSLGLATDTQYF.

This clonotype was observed a handful of times. The chain combines TRBV7-2 with TRBJ2-1; D is perhaps TRBD2 (6 bases). The CDR3 has 15 amino acids. Trimming shortened V by 5 bases and J by 7 bases, and 18 bases separated the two germline ends. Germline V CDR1 and CDR2: SGHTA, FQGNSA. The CDR3 loop is CASSLTVAARNEQFF. The CDR3 DNA reads as TGTGCCAGCAGCCTCACCGTAGCGGCAAGGAATGAGCAGTTCTTC.

This clonotype was seen a few times. J is TRBJ1-4 and V is TRBV15; no firm D call. This CDR3 is built from 13 residues. Germline assignment: CDR1 LNHNV and CDR2 YYDKDF (reference sequence). V was pared by 2 bases and J by 8 bases, with 9 bases between. CDR3 region: CATSRTREEKLFF. CDR3 bases: TGTGCCACCAGCAGAACGAGGGAAGAAAAACTGTTTTTT.

This clonotype was counted only a few times. The genes are TRBV27 and TRBJ2-3; D gene uncertain. The CDR3 spans 14 residues. Trimming left V 2 bases short and J 2 bases short, with 8 bases between. CDR1 is MNHEY, CDR2 SMNVEV, per germline (reference sequence). The CDR3 DNA is TGTGCCAGCAGTTTAGCCGGTCACACAGATACGCAGTATTTT. Translating it yields CASSLAGHTDTQYF.

The V call is TRBV5-1, the J call TRBJ1-1, with D uncertain. The CDR3 length is 15 residues. Germline-derived CDR1 and CDR2 are SGHRS and YFSETQ. Trimming removed 0 bases from V and 0 bases from J, with 9 bases in between. The CDR3 here is CASSLGSTLNTEAFF. The CDR3 DNA is TGCGCCAGCAGCTTGGGATCGACTTTGAACACTGAAGCTTTCTTT.

This clonotype was seen a few times. This chain uses TRBV5-7 with TRBJ2-7; 13 bases align to TRBD2. TRBV5-7 is an ORF, with its function uncertain. The J segment lost 6 bases and the V segment lost 3 bases, leaving 12 bases of the junction unmatched. The CDR3 contains 17 residues. DNA of the CDR3: TGTGCCAGCAGCTGGGGGACTAGCGGGATTCAATTGGGCGAGCAGTACGTC. Protein sequence: CASSWGTSGIQLGEQYV.

The gene calls are TRBV11-2 and TRBJ2-7, with D perhaps matching TRBD1 (6 bases). Germline CDR1 and CDR2: SGHAT and FQNNGV. Trimming took off 7 bases at V and 5 bases at J, with 15 bases between the two ends. The CDR3 runs to 13 residues. DNA for the CDR3: TGTGCCAGCACCAGTCCAGGGGCCCACGAGCAGTACTTC. Protein sequence: CASTSPGAHEQYF.